The sequence of this T cell receptor (beta chain) was determined in a study of blood T cell repertoires in COVID-19. Background on the study: The study drew acute and convalescent COVID-19 samples from the United States, Italy and Spain. The analysed material was cDNA or gDNA that came from T cells, B-cell-depleted T cells, or PBMCs.

The CDR3 totals 16 residues. Germline lookup yields CDR1 MNHEY and CDR2 SVGEGT. Trimming stripped 5 bases from V and 4 bases from J, with 20 bases between. TCRdb's table, derived via immunoSEQ multiplex PCR, lists solely in-frame clones and lacks some. The sample consists of 150,000 to 200,000 clones, roughly 85% of them appearing once. The sequenced sample consisted of peripheral blood. The chain combines TRBV6-2 or TRBV6-3 with TRBJ1-1; D remains unclear. This clonotype was sampled from a woman older than 75 with acute or convalescent COVID-19. As DNA, the CDR3 is TGTGCCAGCAGTCCCCTCACCCGTCTTCTGAGCACTGAAGCTTTCTTT. Residues: CASSPLTRLLSTEAFF.